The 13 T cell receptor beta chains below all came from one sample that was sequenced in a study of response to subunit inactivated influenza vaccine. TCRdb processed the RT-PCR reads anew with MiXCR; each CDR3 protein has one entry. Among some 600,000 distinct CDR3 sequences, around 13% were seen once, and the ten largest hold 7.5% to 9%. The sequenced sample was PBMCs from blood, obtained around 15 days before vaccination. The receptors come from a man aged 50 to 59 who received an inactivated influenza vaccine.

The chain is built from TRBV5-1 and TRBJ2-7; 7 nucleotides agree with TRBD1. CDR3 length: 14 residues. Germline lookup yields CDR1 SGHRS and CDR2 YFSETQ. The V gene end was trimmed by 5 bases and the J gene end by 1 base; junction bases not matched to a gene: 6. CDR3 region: CASSTDRTSYEQYF. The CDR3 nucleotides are TGCGCCAGCAGTACGGACAGGACATCCTACGAGCAGTACTTC.

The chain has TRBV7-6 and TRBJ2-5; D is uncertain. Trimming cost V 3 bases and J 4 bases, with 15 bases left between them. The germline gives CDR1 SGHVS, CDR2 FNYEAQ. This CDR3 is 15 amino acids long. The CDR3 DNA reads TGTGCCAGCAGCTTGGTAGATGAAGGTGGAGAGACCCAGTACTTC. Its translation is CASSLVDEGGETQYF.

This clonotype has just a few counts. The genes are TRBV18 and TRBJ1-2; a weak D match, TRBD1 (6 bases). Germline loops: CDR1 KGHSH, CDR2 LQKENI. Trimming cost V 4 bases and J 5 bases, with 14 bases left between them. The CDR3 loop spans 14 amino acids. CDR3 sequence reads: CASSQTGLEYGYTF. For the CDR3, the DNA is TGTGCCAGCTCACAAACAGGGTTGGAGTATGGCTACACCTTC.

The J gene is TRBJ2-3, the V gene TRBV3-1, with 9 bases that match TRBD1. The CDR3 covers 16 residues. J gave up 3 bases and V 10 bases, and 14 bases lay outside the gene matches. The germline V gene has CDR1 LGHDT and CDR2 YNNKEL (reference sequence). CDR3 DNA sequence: TGTGCCAACCCTTTTCCGGGACAGGGTTTTACAGATACGCAGTATTTT. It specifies CANPFPGQGFTDTQYF.

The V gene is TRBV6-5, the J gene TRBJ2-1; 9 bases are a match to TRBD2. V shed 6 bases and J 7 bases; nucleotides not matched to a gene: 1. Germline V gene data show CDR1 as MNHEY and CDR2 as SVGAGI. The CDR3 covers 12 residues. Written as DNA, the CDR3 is TGTGCCAGCAGAGCGGGAGGTAATGAGCAGTTCTTC. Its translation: CASRAGGNEQFF.

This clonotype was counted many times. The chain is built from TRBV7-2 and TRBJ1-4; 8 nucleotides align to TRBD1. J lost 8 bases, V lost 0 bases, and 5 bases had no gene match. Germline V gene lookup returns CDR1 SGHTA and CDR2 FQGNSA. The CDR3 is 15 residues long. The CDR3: CASSLADRGVEKLFF. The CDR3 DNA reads TGTGCCAGCAGCTTAGCAGACAGGGGAGTCGAAAAACTGTTTTTT.

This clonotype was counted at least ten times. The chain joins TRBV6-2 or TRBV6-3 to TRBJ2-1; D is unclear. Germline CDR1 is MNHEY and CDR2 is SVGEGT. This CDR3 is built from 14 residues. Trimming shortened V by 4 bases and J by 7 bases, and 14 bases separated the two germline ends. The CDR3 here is CASSWPGPRNEQFF. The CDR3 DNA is TGTGCCAGCAGTTGGCCGGGCCCGAGAAATGAGCAGTTCTTC.

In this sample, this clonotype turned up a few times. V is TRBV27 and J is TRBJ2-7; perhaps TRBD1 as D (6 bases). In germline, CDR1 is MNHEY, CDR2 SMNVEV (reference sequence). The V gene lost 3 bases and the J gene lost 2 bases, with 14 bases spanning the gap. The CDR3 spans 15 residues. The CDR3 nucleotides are TGTGCCAGCAGTTTTTCGGGACACGGAACCTACGAGCAGTACTTC. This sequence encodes CASSFSGHGTYEQYF.

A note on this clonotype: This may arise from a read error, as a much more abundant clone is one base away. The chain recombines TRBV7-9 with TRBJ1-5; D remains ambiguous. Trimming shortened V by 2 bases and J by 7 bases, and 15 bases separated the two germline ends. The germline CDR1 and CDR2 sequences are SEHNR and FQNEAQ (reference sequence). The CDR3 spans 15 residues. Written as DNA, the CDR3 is TGTGCCAGCAGCTTACTCGGAGGGAACAAACAGCCCCAGCATTTT. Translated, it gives CASSLLGGNKQPQHF.

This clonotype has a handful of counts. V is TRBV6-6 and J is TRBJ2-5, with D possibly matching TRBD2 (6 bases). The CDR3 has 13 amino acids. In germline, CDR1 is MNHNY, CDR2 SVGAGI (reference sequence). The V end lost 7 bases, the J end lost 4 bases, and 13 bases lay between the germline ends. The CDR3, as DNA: TGTGCCAGCACCTCAGCGGGTAGAGAGACCCAGTACTTC. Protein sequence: CASTSAGRETQYF.

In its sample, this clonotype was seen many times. The DNA for the CDR3 is TGTGCCAGCAGCTCCTTATCAGGACAGGGGGACTATGGCTACACCTTC. This gives the protein CASSSLSGQGDYGYTF. The rearrangement uses TRBV6-1 and TRBJ1-2; 10 bases are shared with TRBD1. Germline V CDR1 and CDR2: MNHNS, SASEGT. V gave up 6 bases and J gave up 3 bases; unmatched junction bases: 10. This CDR3 has 16 amino acids.

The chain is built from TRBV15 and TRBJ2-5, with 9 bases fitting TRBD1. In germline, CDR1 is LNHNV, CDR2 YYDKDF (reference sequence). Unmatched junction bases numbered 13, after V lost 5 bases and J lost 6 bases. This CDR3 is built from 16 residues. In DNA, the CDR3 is TGTGCCACCAGCGGCCGGGACAGGGATTGGGGACAGACCCAGTACTTC. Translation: CATSGRDRDWGQTQYF.

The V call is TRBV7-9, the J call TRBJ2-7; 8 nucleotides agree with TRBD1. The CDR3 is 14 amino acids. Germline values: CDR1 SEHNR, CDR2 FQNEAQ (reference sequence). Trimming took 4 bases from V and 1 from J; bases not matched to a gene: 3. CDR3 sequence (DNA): TGTGCCAGCAGCTCGGGACAGGAGTCCTACGAGCAGTACTTC. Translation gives CASSSGQESYEQYF.